The present T cell receptor beta chain was sequenced within a study of graft-versus-host responses after intestinal transplantation. Study at large: Recipients got multivisceral, liver-intestinal, or isolated intestinal transplants. All of the recipients had induction that used anti-thymocyte globulin, then tacrolimus and steroids for around three years. Study findings and constraints: In recipient marrow, GvH clones were found, and some appeared first in ileum or blood. Graft-donor T cell macrochimerism in patients accompanied high graft-versus-host to host-versus-graft clonal ratios in allografts.

The table lists this clone with a count of one. Antigen specificity is unknown. Sequencing used immunoSEQ multiplex PCR; TCRdb keeps in-frame clones, though not all of them. Among over 85,000 clones, about 93% were seen once, and the ten largest hold around 0.49%. V lost 4 bases, J lost 2 bases, and 19 bases lay in between. CDR3 size: 17 residues. CDR1 and CDR2 from the germline V gene are MGHRA and YSYEKL. The receptor's source is a human donor who received an intestinal transplant. This chain joins TRBV4-1 and TRBJ2-3; D perhaps matches TRBD1 (6 bases). The sequenced sample was unstimulated CD8+ T cells sorted from spleen or lymph node cells, obtained before intestinal transplant. The CDR3 loop is CASSRIPGQGLTDTQYF. CDR3 in DNA: TGCGCCAGCAGCCGGATCCCGGGACAAGGACTCACAGATACGCAGTATTTT.